The clone carrying this T cell receptor (beta chain) was seen only a few times. A sample-barcoded 5' primer and a J-beta primer mix were used in a second PCR of roughly 7 to 11 cycles. TCRdb analysed the 5' RACE reads with MiXCR anew, one entry per CDR3 protein. This table holds 1.4 million to 1.5 million distinct CDR3 sequences, about 43% found once. This entry belongs to a study of blood T cells in healthy people across ages. The clonotype comes from a woman in her late teens or twenties in good health. The sequencing input was blood.

CDR3 sequence: CASRAGVSLGEQFF. The CDR3 region has the DNA TGCGCCAGCAGGGCCGGTGTCAGCTTAGGTGAGCAGTTCTTC. The V gene is TRBV5-1, the J gene TRBJ2-1; D unresolved. Germline V gene sequence: CDR1 SGHRS, CDR2 YFSETQ. This CDR3 comprises 14 residues. The V and J ends lost 5 bases and 9 bases respectively, with 18 bases between them.